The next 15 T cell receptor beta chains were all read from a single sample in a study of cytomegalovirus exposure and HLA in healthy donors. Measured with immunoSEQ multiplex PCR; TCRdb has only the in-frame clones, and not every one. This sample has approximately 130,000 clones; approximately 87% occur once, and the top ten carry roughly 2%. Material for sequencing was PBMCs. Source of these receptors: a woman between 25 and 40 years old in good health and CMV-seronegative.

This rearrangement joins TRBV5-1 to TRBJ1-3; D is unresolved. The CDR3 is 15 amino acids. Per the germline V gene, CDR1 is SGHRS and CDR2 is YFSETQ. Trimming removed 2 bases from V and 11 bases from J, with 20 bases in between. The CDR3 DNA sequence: TGCGCCAGCAGCTTATCGGCCCTATCTGGAGAGCCCATATATTTT. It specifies CASSLSALSGEPIYF.

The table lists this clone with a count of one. In nucleotides, the CDR3 is TGTGCCAGCAGCTTATCTCACCGGGACACTGAAGCTTTCTTT. This translates into CASSLSHRDTEAFF. The chain has TRBV11-2 and TRBJ1-1; D gene ambiguous. V lost 2 bases, J lost 3 bases, and 10 bases lay in between. This CDR3 spans 14 amino acids. The germline V gene has CDR1 SGHAT and CDR2 FQNNGV.

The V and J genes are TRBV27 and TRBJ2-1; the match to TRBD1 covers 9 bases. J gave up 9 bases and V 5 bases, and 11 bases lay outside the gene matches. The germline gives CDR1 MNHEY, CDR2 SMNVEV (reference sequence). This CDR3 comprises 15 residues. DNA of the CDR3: TGTGCCAGCAGTCCCCTGACAGGGGGAAGGATTGAGCAGTTCTTC. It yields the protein CASSPLTGGRIEQFF.

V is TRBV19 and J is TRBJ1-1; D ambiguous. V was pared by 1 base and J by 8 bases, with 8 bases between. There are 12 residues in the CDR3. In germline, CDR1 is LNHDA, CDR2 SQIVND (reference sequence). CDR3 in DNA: TGTGCCAGTAGTATAGCGGTATCCGAAGCTTTCTTT. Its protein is CASSIAVSEAFF.

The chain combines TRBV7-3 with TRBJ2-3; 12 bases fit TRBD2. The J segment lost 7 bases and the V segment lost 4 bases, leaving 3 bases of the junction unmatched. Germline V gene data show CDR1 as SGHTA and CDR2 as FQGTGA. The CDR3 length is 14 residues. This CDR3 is CASSSGLAGYTQYF. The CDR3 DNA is TGTGCCAGCAGCTCCGGACTAGCGGGGTATACGCAGTATTTT.

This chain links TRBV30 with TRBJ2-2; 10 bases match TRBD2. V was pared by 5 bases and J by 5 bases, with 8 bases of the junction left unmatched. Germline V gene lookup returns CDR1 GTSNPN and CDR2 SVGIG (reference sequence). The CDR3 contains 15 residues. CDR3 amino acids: CAWPLAGEGTGELFF. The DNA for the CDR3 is TGTGCCTGGCCCCTAGCGGGGGAAGGAACCGGGGAGCTGTTTTTT.

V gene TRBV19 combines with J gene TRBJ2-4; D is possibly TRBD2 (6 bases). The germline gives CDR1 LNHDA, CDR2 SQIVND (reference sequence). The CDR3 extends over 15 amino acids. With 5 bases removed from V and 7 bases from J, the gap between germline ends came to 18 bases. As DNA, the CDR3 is TGTGCCAGTAGTTTACTAGCCGGGCGTGGGAACATTCAGTACTTC. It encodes CASSLLAGRGNIQYF.

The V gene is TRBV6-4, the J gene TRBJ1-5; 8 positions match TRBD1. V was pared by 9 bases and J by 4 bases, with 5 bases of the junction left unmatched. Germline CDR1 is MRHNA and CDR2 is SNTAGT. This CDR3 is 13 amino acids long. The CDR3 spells CASGQGGNQPQHF. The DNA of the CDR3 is TGTGCCAGTGGACAGGGTGGGAATCAGCCCCAGCATTTT.

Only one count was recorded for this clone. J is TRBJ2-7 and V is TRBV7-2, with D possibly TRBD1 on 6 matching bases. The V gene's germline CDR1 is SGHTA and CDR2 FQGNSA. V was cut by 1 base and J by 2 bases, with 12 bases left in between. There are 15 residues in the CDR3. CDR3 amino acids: CASSLGYGQTYEQYF. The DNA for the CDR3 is TGTGCCAGCAGCTTAGGTTACGGACAGACCTACGAGCAGTACTTC.

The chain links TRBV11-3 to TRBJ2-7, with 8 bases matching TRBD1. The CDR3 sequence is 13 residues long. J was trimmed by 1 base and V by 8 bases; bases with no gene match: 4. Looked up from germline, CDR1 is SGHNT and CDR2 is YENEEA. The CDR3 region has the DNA TGTGCCAGCGTGGGACAGGATTCCTACGAGCAGTACTTC. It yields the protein CASVGQDSYEQYF.

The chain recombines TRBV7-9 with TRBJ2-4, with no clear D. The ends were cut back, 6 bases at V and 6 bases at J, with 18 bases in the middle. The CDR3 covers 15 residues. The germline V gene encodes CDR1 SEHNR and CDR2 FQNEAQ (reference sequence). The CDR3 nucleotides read TGTGCCAGCAGTCCACCATTTCGGGTGGGAAACATTCAGTACTTC. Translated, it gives CASSPPFRVGNIQYF.

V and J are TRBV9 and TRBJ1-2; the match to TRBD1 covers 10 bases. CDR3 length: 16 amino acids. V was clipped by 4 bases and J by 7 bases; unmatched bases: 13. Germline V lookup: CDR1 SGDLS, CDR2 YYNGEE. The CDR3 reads CASSPRDRGRVGGYTF. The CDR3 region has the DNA TGTGCCAGCAGCCCCCGGGACAGGGGTCGGGTGGGTGGCTACACCTTC.

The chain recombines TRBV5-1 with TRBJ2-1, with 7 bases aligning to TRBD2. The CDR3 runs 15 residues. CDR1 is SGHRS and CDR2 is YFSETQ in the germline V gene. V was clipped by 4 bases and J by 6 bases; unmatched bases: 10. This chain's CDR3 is CASSLAVGEANEQFF. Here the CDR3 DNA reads TGCGCCAGCAGCCTAGCGGTAGGGGAGGCCAATGAGCAGTTCTTC.

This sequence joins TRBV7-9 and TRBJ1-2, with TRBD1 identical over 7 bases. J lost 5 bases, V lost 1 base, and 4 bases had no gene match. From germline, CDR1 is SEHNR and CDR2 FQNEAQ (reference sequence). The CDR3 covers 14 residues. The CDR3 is CASSLEPGQYGYTF. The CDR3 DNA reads TGTGCCAGCAGCTTAGAACCGGGACAGTATGGCTACACCTTC.

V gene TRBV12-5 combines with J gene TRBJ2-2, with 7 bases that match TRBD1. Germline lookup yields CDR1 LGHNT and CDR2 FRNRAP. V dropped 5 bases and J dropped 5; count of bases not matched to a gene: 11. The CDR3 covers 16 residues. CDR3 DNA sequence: TGTGCTAGTGGTCTCCCACCAGGGGGAAGAACCGGGGAGCTGTTTTTT. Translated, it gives CASGLPPGGRTGELFF.